This T cell receptor (beta chain) was sequenced during a study of cytotoxic CD8 clonotypes in ibrutinib-treated CLL. Points on this clone: What it recognizes is unknown.

The data were produced by immunoSEQ multiplex PCR, yet TCRdb's version contains in-frame clones alone and is incomplete. The repertoire holds nearly 300,000 clones, approximately 79% seen once, with 5.6% in the top ten. Study-wide results and caveats: Treatment left the uncommon public clonotypes either contracted or stable in frequency.

The CDR3 covers 14 residues. V was shortened by 0 bases and J by 6 bases, with 12 bases between the two germline ends. The germline V gene has CDR1 SGHTA and CDR2 FQGNSA. The sample consisted of PBMCs, taken at disease progression, from a patient treated with ibrutinib. This receptor was identified in a human donor with chronic lymphocytic leukemia. The chain joins TRBV7-2 to TRBJ2-7; weak D call: TRBD1 (6 bases). CDR3 coding DNA: TGTGCCAGCAGCTTAGCGAACAGGGCTGGCGAGCAGTACTTC. Translating it yields CASSLANRAGEQYF. Supplemented by reference TRBV7-2 and TRBJ2-7, the full variable domain reads GAGVSQSPSNKVTEKGKDVELRCDPISGHTALYWYRQSLGQGLEFLIYFQGNSAPDKSGLPSDRFSAERTGGSVSTLTIQRTQQEDSAVYLCASSLANRAGEQYFGPGTRLTVT.